This T cell receptor (beta chain) is drawn from a study of cytomegalovirus exposure and HLA in healthy donors. CDR1 and CDR2 from the germline V gene are SGHAT and FQDESV (reference sequence). Trimming cost V 8 bases and J 2 bases, with 13 bases left between them. This CDR3 has 14 amino acids. To note about this clone: Its antigen is still unknown.

Whole-study findings and limits: As confirmed in vitro, three CMV-associated chains were specific for CMV antigens. Associated with cytomegalovirus, according to the listing, were around 170 TCR beta chains. Many donors carried some public TCRs, although rarity characterized most TCR sequences. A subsequent analysis found that TCR clusters from the first cohort also tended to co-occur in the 120 or so validation repertoires, with around 94% of cluster scores above 0.

TCRdb's copy holds only in-frame clones and misses some; the assay was immunoSEQ multiplex PCR. The sample includes under 250,000 clones, around nine tenths seen only once; the top ten take about 2%. Sequencing was done on a sample of PBMCs. The chain employs TRBV11-1 and TRBJ2-1; weak D call: TRBD2 (5 bases). This TCR derives from a woman between 18 and 30 years old in good health and CMV-seropositive. The CDR3 nucleotides are TGTGCCAGCGGCTATTCCGGGGCCTACAATGAGCAGTTCTTC. It is translated as CASGYSGAYNEQFF.